The entry that follows covers one T cell receptor beta chain sequence. This CDR3 contains 12 residues. Germline V lookup: CDR1 SGHVS, CDR2 FQNEAQ. V was pared by 4 bases and J by 7 bases, with 8 bases between. With 60 Vbeta and 13 Jbeta primers, the PCR was carried out. Authors' data handling: The count from a later analysis was some 83 million unique TCR beta chains, roughly 11 million of them shared. Assay used: immunoSEQ multiplex PCR; TCRdb lists only in-frame clones, some missing. V, J and clone size are those of that table, while D and trimming were read from the DNA. The sample shows some 150,000 clones, approximately 80% of them seen only once. This specimen comes from a study of cytomegalovirus exposure and HLA in healthy donors.

The clonotype comes from a woman between 40 and 55 years old in good health and CMV-seronegative. The sample consisted of PBMCs. The chain is built from TRBV7-8 and TRBJ1-5; D unclear. The CDR3 coding sequence is TGTGCCAGCAGCTCTTCTAGGCAGCCCCAGCATTTT. Its translation is CASSSSRQPQHF.